These 32 T cell receptor delta chains were all obtained from the same sample, sequenced in a study of Vδ1+ human thymocytes. Study-level results: Thymic TRG and TRD repertoires appeared highly polyclonal, with Gaussian CDR3 length distributions.

No antigens are known for them. The template was reverse-transcribed extracted RNA. Multiplex PCR used pooled V-gene forward primers and a constant-region reverse primer to amplify CDR3s. TCRdb processed the multiplex PCR reads again with the CATT caller. The sample has tens of thousands of delta-chain clones; more than 15% are singletons. Material for sequencing was Vdelta1+ gamma-delta thymocytes from the thymus. Specified subset: FACS-sorted CD3+ TCRalphabeta- TCRVdelta1+ TCRVdelta2- thymocytes. These TCRs come from a boy under three years old who had congenital heart surgery.

The rearrangement links TRDV1 to TRDJ1; 7 nucleotides align to TRDD3. The junction had 15 bases not matched to a gene; V was cut back by 2 bases and J by 3 bases. This CDR3 region has 18 residues. The germline V gene has CDR1 TSWWSYY and CDR2 QGS. CDR3 in DNA: TGTGCTCTTGGGGAAGATTACGAGGGATACTATATTTCCGATAAACTCATCTTT. Amino acids: CALGEDYEGYYISDKLIF.

The genes are TRDV1 and TRDJ1; 9 nucleotides align to TRDD3. The trim removed 2 bases at V and 1 base at J, leaving 11 bases unmatched. The CDR3 covers 18 residues. Germline lookup yields CDR1 TSWWSYY and CDR2 QGS. This CDR3 reads CALGESRVWGMSTDKLIF. For the CDR3, the DNA is TGTGCTCTTGGGGAATCTAGGGTCTGGGGGATGTCCACCGATAAACTCATCTTT.

This clone was seen just once. The chain is built from TRDV1 and TRDJ1, with 12 bases that match TRDD3. The CDR3 contains 18 residues. J gave up 0 bases and V 4 bases, and 9 bases lay outside the gene matches. Germline CDR1 and CDR2: TSWWSYY and QGS. The CDR3 bases are TGTGCTCTTGGGGCAATACTGGGGGATACCGTGTACACCGATAAACTCATCTTT. This codes for CALGAILGDTVYTDKLIF.

This clone was counted only a few times. The chain has TRDV1 and TRDJ1; D may be TRDD1 (5 bases). Germline V CDR1 and CDR2: TSWWSYY, QGS. This CDR3 spans 19 amino acids. With 4 bases removed from V and 7 bases from J, the gap between germline ends came to 31 bases. The CDR3: CALGVSTTDHALLKSKLIF. Here the CDR3 DNA reads TGTGCTCTTGGGGTATCTACTACGGACCACGCTCTACTGAAATCTAAACTCATCTTT.

The chain employs TRDV1 and TRDJ1, with 13 bases identical to TRDD3. V lost 6 bases to trimming and J lost 0 bases; unmatched junction nucleotides: 28. Germline V lookup: CDR1 TSWWSYY, CDR2 QGS. The CDR3 runs 24 residues. CDR3 region: CALGGRCRGFVLGDTEGYTDKLIF. CDR3 DNA sequence: TGTGCTCTTGGCGGAAGGTGCAGAGGCTTCGTACTGGGGGATACGGAGGGGTACACCGATAAACTCATCTTT.

This clone has only a few counts. The chain couples TRDV1 to TRDJ1; TRDD3 agrees at 11 bases. V gave up 5 bases and J gave up 0 bases; unmatched junction bases: 23. The germline gives CDR1 TSWWSYY, CDR2 QGS. The CDR3 totals 22 residues. The CDR3 loop is CALGSRFLPLVGDTPYTDKLIF. Written as DNA, the CDR3 is TGTGCTCTTGGGTCCCGCTTCCTACCCCTCGTGGGGGATACGCCCTACACCGATAAACTCATCTTT.

Details on this clone: Possible read error: a much larger clone is one base away. This rearrangement joins TRDV2 to TRDJ1; D call uncertain. The CDR3 runs to 13 residues. The V end was cut by 0 bases, the J end by 4 bases, with 8 bases between. Germline V gene sequence: CDR1 GEAIGNYY, CDR2 EKD. The CDR3 sequence: CACDTACDDKLIF. CDR3 bases: TGTGCCTGTGACACCGCCTGTGACGATAAACTCATCTTT.

The gene calls are TRDV1 and TRDJ1; TRDD3 matches 8 bases. Trimming removed 5 bases from V and 0 bases from J; junction bases left unmatched: 32. Germline loops: CDR1 TSWWSYY, CDR2 QGS. The CDR3 length is 24 residues. CDR3 DNA sequence: TGTGCTCTTGGGAACTGGGGCCCCTGGGCCCCTACAGGTTGGGATACGCCGTACACCGATAAACTCATCTTT. As protein: CALGNWGPWAPTGWDTPYTDKLIF.

The sample holds a few counts of this clone. The rearrangement joins TRDV1 to TRDJ1; the D gene is possibly TRDD3 (9 bases). The germline V gene has CDR1 TSWWSYY and CDR2 QGS. Deletions cut 3 bases from V and 7 bases from J, with 36 bases between. The CDR3 is made up of 21 amino acids. The CDR3 loop is CALGDTVTSYHALLGETKLIF. CDR3 in DNA: TGTGCTCTTGGGGATACCGTTACTTCCTACCACGCCCTACTGGGGGAAACTAAACTCATCTTT.

V gene TRDV1 combines with J gene TRDJ1, with 10 bases that match TRDD3. J was trimmed by 1 base and V by 1 base; bases with no gene match: 18. Germline CDR1 TSWWSYY, CDR2 QGS. This CDR3 has 21 amino acids. CDR3 loop: CALGEPLRISRGIRSTDKLIF. The CDR3 DNA follows: TGTGCTCTTGGGGAACCCCTACGTATAAGTCGGGGGATACGCTCCACCGATAAACTCATCTTT.

The rearrangement uses TRDV1 and TRDJ1, with TRDD3 as a possible D gene (5 bases). V shed 2 bases and J shed 1 base, with 17 bases lying between them. This CDR3 has 17 residues. The germline CDR1 and CDR2 sequences are TSWWSYY and QGS. The CDR3 DNA follows: TGTGCTCTTGGGGAATTTGGGGCGCGTCTTCGCACCGATAAACTCATCTTT. Residues: CALGEFGARLRTDKLIF.

A single count supports this clone. This rearrangement joins TRDV1 to TRDJ1, with 7 bases fitting TRDD3. V dropped 5 bases and J dropped 0; count of bases not matched to a gene: 24. CDR3 length equals 21 residues. Germline values: CDR1 TSWWSYY, CDR2 QGS. The CDR3 reads CALGLPPAEVLGSLYTDKLIF. DNA of the CDR3: TGTGCTCTTGGGCTACCCCCTGCTGAGGTACTGGGGAGCCTGTACACCGATAAACTCATCTTT.

This clone turned up a few times. The rearrangement joins TRDV1 to TRDJ1; a possible D gene is TRDD3 (7 bases). This CDR3 is built from 19 residues. V was clipped by 1 base and J by 8 bases, with 29 bases between them. The germline CDR1 and CDR2 sequences are TSWWSYY and QGS. In DNA, the CDR3 is TGTGCTCTTGGGGAACCGCCTTCCCACTTACCGGGGGATGTCAGAAAACTCATCTTT. Translation gives CALGEPPSHLPGDVRKLIF.

This clone was observed a handful of times. The V and J genes are TRDV1 and TRDJ1, with 10 bases matching TRDD3. The CDR3 has 22 amino acids. Trimming took 0 bases from V and 9 from J; bases not matched to a gene: 28. CDR1 and CDR2 (germline): TSWWSYY, QGS. The CDR3 DNA reads TGTGCTCTTGGGGAACTGAGACCTCCTAGCGGGGGATACGCGTATCCCCCGTCCCAACTCATCTTT. As protein: CALGELRPPSGGYAYPPSQLIF.

This chain links TRDV1 with TRDJ1; TRDD3 matches 9 bases. With 5 bases clipped from V and 0 bases from J, the junction kept 19 bases outside the gene matches. Germline V CDR1 and CDR2: TSWWSYY, QGS. The CDR3 is made up of 20 amino acids. CDR3: CALGNPRGGYWGRYTDKLIF. The CDR3 DNA reads as TGTGCTCTTGGGAACCCCCGCGGGGGGTACTGGGGGAGGTACACCGATAAACTCATCTTT.

The chain carries TRDV1 and TRDJ1; 7 nucleotides line up with TRDD3. CDR3 length: 15 residues. Germline assignment: CDR1 TSWWSYY and CDR2 QGS. V dropped 5 bases and J dropped 10; count of bases not matched to a gene: 16. The CDR3 DNA is TGTGCTCTTGGGTCACAGCCGGGATACACGGAGGGACTCATCTTT. Its translation: CALGSQPGYTEGLIF.

The V call is TRDV1, the J call TRDJ1, with TRDD3 matching over 10 bases. Germline V gene data show CDR1 as TSWWSYY and CDR2 as QGS. The junction had 11 bases not matched to a gene; V was cut back by 1 base and J by 3 bases. This CDR3 is 18 amino acids long. CDR3 in DNA: TGTGCTCTTGGGGAACCTACCTGGGGGATAAGGGAGTCCGATAAACTCATCTTT. Protein sequence: CALGEPTWGIRESDKLIF.

Regarding this clone: One end of the junction is discordant with germline, which a read error may explain. The chain employs TRDV1 and TRDJ1; 9 positions agree with TRDD2. The CDR3 consists of 24 residues. CDR1 TSWWSYY and CDR2 QGS come from the germline V gene. The CDR3 sequence: CALGDTILPTVLRSGGGHTDKLIF. CDR3 bases: TGCGCTCTTGGGGACACGATCCTTCCTACCGTGTTAAGAAGTGGTGGGGGACACACCGATAAACTCATCTTT.

This clone was seen a handful of times. One end of the junction varies from germline; a read error may be responsible. The chain couples TRDV1 to TRDJ1; 8 positions match TRDD3. This CDR3 contains 16 residues. Germline V gene data show CDR1 as TSWWSYY and CDR2 as QGS. CDR3 in amino acids: CALGEPRTGGTDKLIF. The CDR3 DNA is TGTGCTCTTGGGGAACCACGTACTGGGGGTACCGATAAACTCATCTTC.

This clone has more than one count but fewer than ten. The V and J genes are TRDV1 and TRDJ1; 10 nucleotides match TRDD3. CDR1 is TSWWSYY, CDR2 QGS, per germline. Trimming took 5 bases from V and 3 from J; bases not matched to a gene: 21. This CDR3 is 20 amino acids long. This chain's CDR3 is CALGPASTLLGGDTSDKLIF. The CDR3 region has the DNA TGTGCTCTTGGGCCGGCCTCCACCCTCTTAGGGGGGGATACGTCCGATAAACTCATCTTT.

The V and J genes are TRDV1 and TRDJ1, with 8 bases matching TRDD3. J lost 0 bases, V lost 2 bases, and 23 bases had no gene match. The CDR3 is 22 amino acids. Looked up from germline, CDR1 is TSWWSYY and CDR2 is QGS. As DNA, the CDR3 is TGTGCTCTTGGGGAAGACGTCAGACCTACCTACTGGGGGGCCGTCGACACCGATAAACTCATCTTT. It codes for CALGEDVRPTYWGAVDTDKLIF.

This clone has just a few counts. V gene TRDV1 combines with J gene TRDJ1, with TRDD3 identical over 12 bases. V lost 5 bases to trimming and J lost 8 bases; unmatched junction nucleotides: 27. Germline V lookup: CDR1 TSWWSYY, CDR2 QGS. There are 21 residues in the CDR3. In DNA, the CDR3 is TGTGCTCTTGGGTCAAGGAAGCCCTTTGAAAACTGGGGGATACCTGGGGTCAAACTCATCTTT. Translating gives CALGSRKPFENWGIPGVKLIF.

This clone has only a few counts. The chain uses TRDV1 and TRDJ1, with D possibly matching TRDD3 (7 bases). The length of the CDR3 is 19 residues. The V and J ends lost 3 bases and 1 base respectively, with 24 bases between them. CDR1 is TSWWSYY, CDR2 QGS, per germline. In DNA form, the CDR3 reads TGTGCTCTTGGGGATCCTACGCATGGGGATAAATTGAGCACCGATAAACTCATCTTT. It specifies CALGDPTHGDKLSTDKLIF.

The chain couples TRDV1 to TRDJ1; maybe TRDD2 (5 bases). The germline V gene encodes CDR1 TSWWSYY and CDR2 QGS. Trimming removed 4 bases from V and 3 bases from J, with 12 bases in between. CDR3 length equals 14 residues. CDR3 sequence reads: CALGGLRKADKLIF. The CDR3 bases are TGTGCTCTTGGGGGCCTACGGAAAGCCGATAAACTCATCTTT.

The rearrangement uses TRDV1 and TRDJ1, with D tentatively TRDD2 or TRDD3 (5 bases each). Germline V lookup: CDR1 TSWWSYY, CDR2 QGS. V was cut by 7 bases and J by 3 bases, with 33 bases left in between. The CDR3 covers 20 residues. The CDR3 here is CALAPHPMVGRRGWSDKLIF. As DNA, the CDR3 is TGTGCTCTTGCTCCCCATCCTATGGTAGGGCGGCGGGGGTGGTCCGATAAACTCATCTTT.

There are a few counts of this clone. This sequence joins TRDV2 and TRDJ1; 12 nucleotides line up with TRDD3. The CDR3 loop spans 25 amino acids. V lost 1 base, J lost 0 bases, and 29 bases stayed unmatched. Germline CDR1 reads GEAIGNYY; CDR2 reads EKD. The CDR3 is CACDTSYRIQSRLLGDTSYTDKLIF. The CDR3 DNA sequence: TGTGCCTGTGACACTTCCTACCGGATCCAGTCTCGACTACTGGGGGATACCTCGTACACCGATAAACTCATCTTT.

Turning to this clone: It is unclear where the CDR3 begins or ends on the DNA, so no DNA is shown, and the CDR3 is as TCRdb lists it. This sequence joins TRAV29/DV5 and TRDJ1; no DNA check was done on the table's D call, TRDD3. 20 amino acids form the CDR3, both terminal residues included. The germline V gene encodes CDR1 NSMFDY and CDR2 ISSIKDK. The CDR3 spells CSVLLCSLRGIPSFHSKLIF.

V usage is TRDV1 and J usage is TRDJ1, with D possibly being TRDD2 (6 bases). Trimming shortened V by 0 bases and J by 1 base, and 12 bases separated the two germline ends. The CDR3 totals 16 residues. Germline CDR1 and CDR2: TSWWSYY and QGS. The CDR3 loop reads CALGELGFLCTDKLIF. CDR3 DNA: TGTGCTCTTGGGGAACTTGGCTTCCTCTGCACCGATAAACTCATCTTT.

The chain combines TRDV1 with TRDJ1; D remains ambiguous. Trimming pared 3 bases from V and 8 bases from J, leaving 13 bases between. Germline CDR1 TSWWSYY, CDR2 QGS. The length of the CDR3 is 13 residues. The CDR3 loop reads CALGDHHAGKLIF. The DNA for the CDR3 is TGTGCTCTTGGGGACCACCACGCCGGGAAACTCATCTTT.

This clone was seen a handful of times. The chain combines TRDV1 with TRDJ1; D is tentatively TRDD2 or TRDD3 (6 bases each). V was pared by 4 bases and J by 1 base, with 22 bases between. Germline loops: CDR1 TSWWSYY, CDR2 QGS. The CDR3 has 18 amino acids. CDR3 residues: CALGADLPLGLFTDKLIF. As DNA, the CDR3 is TGTGCTCTTGGGGCAGACCTTCCCCTGGGGTTGTTCACCGATAAACTCATCTTT.

This chain joins TRDV1 and TRDJ1; D perhaps matches TRDD2 (5 bases). CDR1 is TSWWSYY and CDR2 is QGS in the germline V gene. This CDR3 has 17 residues. The V and J ends lost 2 bases and 5 bases respectively, with 21 bases between them. CDR3 nucleotide sequence: TGTGCTCTTGGGGAATTGGGTGTATTCCTCGCGATGGATAAACTCATCTTT. It codes for CALGELGVFLAMDKLIF.

This chain joins TRDV1 and TRDJ1; D is possibly TRDD2 (6 bases). V was trimmed by 2 bases and J by 0 bases, leaving 28 bases between them. The germline V gene encodes CDR1 TSWWSYY and CDR2 QGS. This CDR3 is 21 amino acids long. The CDR3 DNA is TGTGCTCTTGGGGAATCTCTGACTCCTACGTGGTCTGGATGTTACACCGATAAACTCATCTTT. Translating gives CALGESLTPTWSGCYTDKLIF.